This entry is about one T cell receptor (beta chain). This record comes from a study of blood T cell repertoires in COVID-19. Trimming at V came to 4 bases and at J to 8 bases, leaving 7 bases not matched to a gene. The CDR3 has 13 residues. Germline lookup yields CDR1 SGHDT and CDR2 YYEEEE. Only in-frame clones appear in the TCRdb table, and some are missing; sequencing was by immunoSEQ multiplex PCR. Altogether some 220,000 clones are present, 84% being singletons, with the ten largest covering 2% to 2.5%. The chain uses TRBV5-6 and TRBJ2-3, with 7 nucleotides matching TRBD2. The receptor was isolated from a woman aged 55-70 years with acute or convalescent COVID-19. The sample comprised peripheral blood. This chain's CDR3 is CASSEGTMTTQYF. CDR3 DNA: TGTGCCAGCAGCGAAGGGACTATGACTACGCAGTATTTT.